This TCR beta chain derives from a study of CD8 T cells in ankylosing spondylitis (dated 2017 in TCRdb). About the study as a whole: T cell receptor beta repertoires were profiled in healthy donors and ankylosing spondylitis patients so that disease-linked TCR variants could be found. The whole study cohort included 85 to 120 healthy donors and around 24 ankylosing spondylitis patients. Samples of peripheral blood were taken, and for ankylosing spondylitis patients, synovial fluid was collected as well. Overall results and qualifications from the work: Some motif variants had previously been reported in the synovial fluid and blood of reactive arthritis patients, which suggests shared mechanisms of disease initiation. The disease-linked clones showed a CD8+ phenotype and occurred at relatively low frequencies in peripheral blood. Significant enrichment of the disease-linked clones was reported in matched synovial fluid samples from ankylosing spondylitis patients. A TCR beta motif made up of fewer than 10 highly homologous amino acid variants appeared to be characteristic of blood from ankylosing spondylitis patients.

Via the germline V gene, CDR1 is MNHNS and CDR2 SASEGT. From V the trimming removes 6 bases and from J it removes 9 bases, while the gene matches leave 14 bases of the junction unaccounted for. The CDR3 has 15 amino acids, counting the end cysteine and phenylalanine. Only CDR3 DNA remains: 45 bases, in frame from the first base. On this clonotype itself: What this receptor recognizes is not known. Per-base qualities were not stored, and no clone one base away is much larger.

The listed sequencing device is Illumina HiSeq 2500. Quantitative 5'-RACE with molecular barcodes was the method used to prepare the TCR beta libraries. In the original analysis: A new computational method, built on a probabilistic model of VDJ rearrangement, was used to identify disease-linked TCR variants. TCRdb took the public reads, trimmed them with fastp at Q25, ran MiXCR for clone calling and kept in-frame beta chains. Entries that share a CDR3 protein sequence are merged under the most common genes and DNA. Clone size and V and J calls follow TCRdb, not the original study. The sample includes around 250,000 distinct CDR3 sequences, with approximately 30% observed a single time. The ten top clones hold 4% to 5% of the sample.

The sequenced material came from blood, either unsorted or a sorted T cell fraction (not recorded which). The clonotype comes from a male donor with ankylosing spondylitis or in good health (not recorded which). This chain is built from TRBV6-1 and TRBJ1-2, with 9 middle bases fitting TRBD1. The base sequence is TGTGCCAGCAGGACCAACCGGGACAGGGATCGGAGCTACACCTTC. The translation is CASRTNRDRDRSYTF.